Following are 19 T cell receptor beta chains from one sample sequenced in a study of blood T cell repertoires in COVID-19. Repertoires were generated with immunoSEQ multiplex PCR, while TCRdb's copy carries only in-frame clones and drops some. The profile shows nearly 350,000 clones, more than 70% of them singletons. Material: peripheral blood. The receptors stem from a woman aged 70 to 79 with COVID-19, enrolled during active disease.

This chain joins TRBV9 and TRBJ2-7; 12 nucleotides line up with TRBD1. Germline-derived CDR1 and CDR2 are SGDLS and YYNGEE. This CDR3 contains 14 residues. V gave up 4 bases and J gave up 5 bases; unmatched junction bases: 4. CDR3 sequence reads: CASSLGTGGHEQYF. As DNA, the CDR3 is TGTGCCAGCAGCCTCGGGACAGGGGGCCACGAGCAGTACTTC.

The rearrangement links TRBV20-1 to TRBJ2-5, with D unclear. CDR3 size: 14 residues. The germline gives CDR1 DFQATT, CDR2 SNEGSKA (reference sequence). V was pared by 3 bases and J by 1 base, with 12 bases between. The CDR3 loop is CSASLAVTQETQYF. CDR3 nucleotide sequence: TGCAGTGCTAGTCTCGCGGTGACCCAAGAGACCCAGTACTTC.

The chain combines TRBV13 with TRBJ2-5, with no clear D. Germline CDR1 reads PRHDT; CDR2 reads FYEKMQ (reference sequence). The CDR3 loop spans 14 amino acids. V was shortened by 0 bases and J by 7 bases, with 12 bases between the two germline ends. In DNA form, the CDR3 reads TGTGCCAGCAGCTTAGGCGCGGTAGCCGGGACCCAGTACTTC. It codes for CASSLGAVAGTQYF.

This clone was found many times. This chain links TRBV5-5 with TRBJ2-2, with D unresolved. Trimming removed 4 bases at V and 5 bases at J, with 15 bases between. There are 15 residues in the CDR3. In germline, CDR1 is SGHKS, CDR2 YYEKEE (reference sequence). The CDR3 region is CASSPATSWTGELFF. The CDR3 DNA reads as TGTGCCAGCAGCCCCGCAACTTCATGGACCGGGGAGCTGTTTTTT.

The chain carries TRBV7-2 and TRBJ1-1; TRBD1 is a possible D gene (6 bases). Germline CDR1 and CDR2: SGHTA and FQGNSA. V was trimmed by 1 base and J by 4 bases, leaving 7 bases between them. This CDR3 has 13 residues. Here the CDR3 reads CASSLEQGTEAFF. The CDR3 nucleotides are TGTGCCAGCAGCTTAGAACAGGGCACTGAAGCTTTCTTT.

This clone appeared once. The chain recombines TRBV27 with TRBJ1-5; possible D gene TRBD1, 5 bases. CDR3 length: 16 residues. Per germline, CDR1 MNHEY and CDR2 SMNVEV (reference sequence). Trimming removed 4 bases at V and 7 bases at J, with 20 bases between. CDR3 amino acids: CASSSFGGESGQPQHF. The CDR3 DNA reads TGTGCCAGCAGTTCGTTTGGGGGGGAGTCAGGACAGCCCCAGCATTTT.

The V and J genes are TRBV10-1 and TRBJ2-2; TRBD1 agrees at 10 bases. After removal of 1 base from V and 0 bases from J, the junction contained 2 bases not matched to a gene. CDR3 length: 17 residues. The germline V gene has CDR1 WNHNN and CDR2 SYGVQD (reference sequence). CDR3 nucleotide sequence: TGCGCCAGCAGTGAGTTTGGGACAGGGGCGAACACCGGGGAGCTGTTTTTT. It translates to CASSEFGTGANTGELFF.

The table lists this clone with a few counts. This chain joins TRBV11-2 and TRBJ2-7, with 12 bases identical to TRBD2. The CDR3 loop spans 17 amino acids. Germline assignment: CDR1 SGHAT and CDR2 FQNNGV. V lost 5 bases and J lost 5; bases outside the gene matches: 13. CDR3 coding DNA: TGTGCCAGCAGCCTAAACCCCCTAGCGGGGGGGTTCCACGAGCAGTACTTC. Amino acid sequence: CASSLNPLAGGFHEQYF.

The chain is built from TRBV7-2 and TRBJ2-5, with a tentative D call TRBD2 (6 bases). The CDR3 has 14 residues. Germline-derived CDR1 and CDR2 are SGHTA and FQGNSA. Trimming took off 3 bases at V and 4 bases at J, with 12 bases between the two ends. As DNA, the CDR3 is TGTGCCAGCAGCTTGCGGGGCATTATAGAGACCCAGTACTTC. Protein: CASSLRGIIETQYF.

In its sample, this clone was seen a few times. The CDR3 here is CASKDRTYEQYF. The DNA of the CDR3 is TGTGCCAGCAAGGACAGAACCTACGAGCAGTACTTC. This chain uses TRBV6-6 with TRBJ2-7; maybe TRBD1 (6 bases). The V gene lost 7 bases and the J gene lost 2 bases, with 9 bases spanning the gap. CDR3 length: 12 residues. CDR1 and CDR2 from the germline V gene are MNHNY and SVGAGI (reference sequence).

The chain carries TRBV3-1 (or the pseudogene TRBV3-2) and TRBJ1-4; D possibly corresponds to TRBD1 (6 bases). Germline values: CDR1 LGHDT, CDR2 YNNKEL (reference sequence). V was pared by 4 bases and J by 5 bases, with 14 bases between. The CDR3 contains 15 residues. The CDR3 nucleotides read TGTGCCAGCAGCCCCCGGACAGCCTCCAATGAAAAACTGTTTTTT. Amino acids: CASSPRTASNEKLFF.

This clone showed up just once. This chain links TRBV7-8 with TRBJ1-1, with 8 bases matching TRBD1. The germline V gene encodes CDR1 SGHVS and CDR2 FQNEAQ. CDR3 length equals 13 residues. V was pared by 6 bases and J by 6 bases, with 6 bases of the junction left unmatched. CDR3 in amino acids: CASSRQGAAEAFF. The CDR3, as DNA: TGTGCCAGCAGTCGCCAGGGGGCCGCTGAAGCTTTCTTT.

The V call is TRBV27, the J call TRBJ1-4, with D maybe TRBD1 (6 bases). Germline CDR1 is MNHEY and CDR2 is SMNVEV (reference sequence). The V end was cut by 5 bases, the J end by 9 bases, with 13 bases between. The CDR3 sequence is 13 residues long. CDR3 protein: CASSLRGTQKLFF. The CDR3 coding sequence is TGTGCCAGCAGTCTAAGGGGGACACAAAAACTGTTTTTT.

The V and J genes are TRBV9 and TRBJ1-3, with D perhaps TRBD1 (5 bases). The CDR3 sequence is 15 residues long. Germline assignment: CDR1 SGDLS and CDR2 YYNGEE. Trimming cost V 3 bases and J 2 bases, with 12 bases left between them. The CDR3 DNA reads TGTGCCAGCAGCGATTACCAGGGCCCTGGAAACACCATATATTTT. It yields the protein CASSDYQGPGNTIYF. Looking up the rest from reference TRBV9 and TRBJ1-3 gives the full variable domain: DSGVTQTPKHLITATGQRVTLRCSPRSGDLSVYWYQQSLDQGLQFLIQYYNGEERAKGNILERFSAQQFPDLHSELNLSSLELGDSALYFCASSDYQGPGNTIYFGEGSWLTVV.

The chain is built from TRBV2 and TRBJ2-2; D is uncertain. CDR3 length: 14 residues. Germline CDR1 is SNHLY and CDR2 is FYNNEI. The V and J ends lost 10 bases and 0 bases respectively, with 12 bases between them. The CDR3 bases are TGTGCCACCTTAGCAAATACGAACACCGGGGAGCTGTTTTTT. Translating gives CATLANTNTGELFF.

V and J are TRBV13 and TRBJ2-7, with D tentatively TRBD1 (6 bases). V was shortened by 4 bases and J by 6 bases, with 16 bases between the two germline ends. CDR3 length equals 14 residues. Germline CDR1 and CDR2: PRHDT and FYEKMQ (reference sequence). The CDR3: CASSSNGQGREQYF. The CDR3 region has the DNA TGTGCCAGCAGCTCCAACGGGCAGGGGCGCGAGCAGTACTTC.

This sequence joins TRBV7-2 and TRBJ1-1, with D maybe TRBD1 (6 bases). Looked up from germline, CDR1 is SGHTA and CDR2 is FQGNSA. The CDR3 sequence is 14 residues long. V lost 5 bases and J 3 bases, leaving 13 bases between the germline ends. The CDR3 spells CASSRRDTYTEAFF. The DNA for the CDR3 is TGTGCCAGCAGCAGACGGGACACTTACACTGAAGCTTTCTTT.

The chain is built from TRBV7-2 and TRBJ1-1; D perhaps matches TRBD1 (6 bases). Germline assignment: CDR1 SGHTA and CDR2 FQGNSA. V shed 3 bases and J shed 1 base, with 6 bases lying between them. The CDR3 is made up of 13 amino acids. The CDR3 here is CASSLTGNTEAFF. The CDR3 nucleotides read TGTGCCAGCAGCTTGACAGGGAACACTGAAGCTTTCTTT.

The CDR3 spells CASRGASSGNTIYF. The DNA of the CDR3 is TGCGCCAGCAGGGGGGCGAGCTCTGGAAACACCATATATTTT. The rearrangement links TRBV4-1 to TRBJ1-3, with D tentatively TRBD1 (6 bases). Germline CDR1 reads MGHRA; CDR2 reads YSYEKL. Trimming removed 6 bases from V and 0 bases from J, with 9 bases in between. The CDR3 consists of 14 residues.